Below, 31 T cell receptor beta chains from the same sample are listed, as sequenced in a study of Tregs in tolerant kidney transplant recipients. The data were produced by immunoSEQ multiplex PCR, yet TCRdb's version contains in-frame clones alone and is incomplete. The profile shows some 50,000 clones, around 90% of them singletons. The nonmyeloablative bone marrow transplants came from related graft donors, with transient mixed chimerism. The material sequenced was CD8+ T cells from blood (PBMCs), taken 12 months after the transplant. The receptors shown here come from a human patient who received a combined kidney and bone marrow transplant. T cells may partly derive from the graft donor.

V usage is TRBV11-2 and J usage is TRBJ2-7; D perhaps matches TRBD1 (6 bases). The V gene's germline CDR1 is SGHAT and CDR2 FQNNGV. V lost 4 bases, J lost 9 bases, and 22 bases lay in between. The CDR3 runs to 15 residues. CDR3 in amino acids: CASSSQVGASTWQYF. The CDR3 nucleotides are TGTGCCAGCAGCTCCCAGGTGGGGGCTTCGACCTGGCAGTACTTC. The whole variable domain, filled in from reference TRBV11-2 and TRBJ2-7, reads EAGVAQSPRYKIIEKRQSVAFWCNPISGHATLYWYQQILGQGPKLLIQFQNNGVVDDSQLPKDRFSAERLKGVDSTLKIQPAKLEDSAVYLCASSSQVGASTWQYFGPGTRLTVT.

The chain joins TRBV21-1 to TRBJ2-1; the table gives TRBD2 as D, unverified against the DNA. TRBV21-1 is a documented pseudogene. The CDR3 has 17 residues. The CDR3, as DNA: TGTGCCAGCAGCAAAGGACTAGCGGGGGGGATCAACAATGAGCAGTTCTTC. Protein sequence: CASSKGLAGGINNEQFF.

The V gene is TRBV28, the J gene TRBJ2-7, with 8 nucleotides matching TRBD1. Trimming removed 3 bases from V and 5 bases from J; junction bases left unmatched: 15. This CDR3 is 17 amino acids long. The germline V gene encodes CDR1 MDHEN and CDR2 SYDVKM. CDR3 nucleotides: TGTGCCAGCAGTTTGGGAATTTCACAGGGGGTGGTAAACGAGCAGTACTTC. It codes for CASSLGISQGVVNEQYF.

The chain links TRBV5-5 to TRBJ2-2, with 9 bases that match TRBD2. CDR3 size: 17 residues. V shed 0 bases and J 6 bases; nucleotides not matched to a gene: 9. Germline assignment: CDR1 SGHKS and CDR2 YYEKEE (reference sequence). Written as DNA, the CDR3 is TGTGCCAGCAGCTTGGCGGGTAGCGGGAGTAGGGCCGGGGAGCTGTTTTTT. This translates into CASSLAGSGSRAGELFF.

The chain is built from TRBV5-6 and TRBJ2-7, with a tentative D call TRBD2 (5 bases). The CDR3 loop spans 12 amino acids. Germline V gives CDR1 SGHDT, CDR2 YYEEEE. Trimming stripped 6 bases from V and 3 bases from J, with 10 bases between. The CDR3 nucleotides read TGTGCCAGCACCGATGGAGGCTACGAGCAGTACTTC. Translated: CASTDGGYEQYF.

This chain joins TRBV4-1 and TRBJ2-5; no clear D. Germline V lookup: CDR1 MGHRA, CDR2 YSYEKL. V lost 3 bases and J lost 0, with 2 bases in between. The CDR3 spans 12 residues. CDR3 DNA sequence: TGCGCCAGCAGCCATAACCAAGAGACCCAGTACTTC. Protein: CASSHNQETQYF.

The V gene is TRBV2, the J gene TRBJ2-1, with D possibly TRBD1 on 6 matching bases. This CDR3 contains 16 residues. Trimming took off 6 bases at V and 0 bases at J, with 15 bases between the two ends. Germline V gives CDR1 SNHLY, CDR2 FYNNEI. The CDR3 loop reads CASRKQGIPSYNEQFF. The CDR3 DNA sequence: TGTGCCAGCAGAAAACAGGGTATACCCTCCTACAATGAGCAGTTCTTC.

J is TRBJ2-1 and V is TRBV25-1; weak D call: TRBD2 (7 bases). V was cut by 1 base and J by 5 bases, with 15 bases left in between. This CDR3 has 16 residues. Germline CDR1 MGHDK, CDR2 SYGVNS. The CDR3 here is CASSEFSDSGNNEQFF. The CDR3 nucleotides read TGTGCCAGCAGTGAATTTTCGGACAGCGGGAACAATGAGCAGTTCTTC.

The V and J genes are TRBV5-4 and TRBJ1-1, with D tentatively TRBD1 (6 bases). CDR3 size: 13 residues. Germline CDR1 and CDR2: SGHNT and YYREEE (reference sequence). V was trimmed by 3 bases and J by 6 bases, leaving 12 bases between them. The CDR3, as DNA: TGTGCCAGCAGCTGGGACATATCCCCTGAAGCTTTCTTT. Translated, it gives CASSWDISPEAFF.

The chain combines TRBV6-1 with TRBJ2-3; TRBD2 agrees at 12 bases. The CDR3 has 14 amino acids. Germline V CDR1 and CDR2: MNHNS, SASEGT. After removal of 4 bases from V and 4 bases from J, the junction contained 0 bases not matched to a gene. The CDR3 DNA reads TGTGCCAGCAGTGGACTAGCGGGAGCAGATACGCAGTATTTT. Translation gives CASSGLAGADTQYF.

The chain carries TRBV10-1 and TRBJ2-5, with 7 bases fitting TRBD2. The V gene end was trimmed by 2 bases and the J gene end by 5 bases; junction bases not matched to a gene: 5. Germline V lookup: CDR1 WNHNN, CDR2 SYGVQD (reference sequence). The CDR3 spans 14 residues. CDR3 DNA sequence: TGCGCCAGCAGTGAGAGGCTAGCGGTGGAGACCCAGTACTTC. The encoded protein is CASSERLAVETQYF.

The chain uses TRBV4-3 and TRBJ2-7, with 9 bases aligning to TRBD1. Germline CDR1 LGHNA, CDR2 YSLEER. J gave up 4 bases and V 4 bases, and 11 bases lay outside the gene matches. This CDR3 has 16 amino acids. CDR3 nucleotide sequence: TGCGCCAGCAGCCCAGACATCCGGGACAGGGAATACGAGCAGTACTTC. This encodes CASSPDIRDREYEQYF.

This clone was recorded once. The V call is TRBV4-3, the J call TRBJ2-1; 7 nucleotides line up with TRBD2. Germline CDR1 and CDR2: LGHNA and YSLEER. Losses at the gene ends were 4 bases for V and 6 bases for J; bases not matched to a gene: 12. The CDR3 runs 16 residues. CDR3: CASSLRTSLYLNEQFF. The CDR3 nucleotides read TGCGCCAGCAGCCTGAGGACTAGTCTTTACCTCAATGAGCAGTTCTTC.

V gene TRBV6-5 combines with J gene TRBJ1-1; unclear D gene. CDR3 length equals 14 residues. CDR1 and CDR2 from the germline V gene are MNHEY and SVGAGI. V was trimmed by 2 bases and J by 4 bases, leaving 11 bases between them. CDR3: CASSYGAVGTEAFF. CDR3 in DNA: TGTGCCAGCAGTTACGGAGCCGTAGGCACTGAAGCTTTCTTT.

The V call is TRBV27, the J call TRBJ2-1; 8 bases match TRBD2. The length of the CDR3 is 13 residues. Germline CDR1 is MNHEY and CDR2 is SMNVEV (reference sequence). Trimming took 6 bases from V and 7 from J; bases not matched to a gene: 5. The CDR3 nucleotides read TGTGCCAGCAGCATCCGGGGGGGTAATGAGCAGTTCTTC. It encodes CASSIRGGNEQFF.

The V gene is TRBV27, the J gene TRBJ2-7, with 8 bases that match TRBD2. J lost 4 bases, V lost 2 bases, and 7 bases had no gene match. The CDR3 runs to 15 residues. Germline assignment: CDR1 MNHEY and CDR2 SMNVEV (reference sequence). CDR3 residues: CASSLRGGGRYEQYF. The CDR3 bases are TGTGCCAGCAGTTTAAGGGGCGGGGGGAGATACGAGCAGTACTTC.

This chain connects TRBV13 to TRBJ1-2; possible D gene TRBD1, 6 bases. This CDR3 region has 15 residues. CDR1 PRHDT and CDR2 FYEKMQ come from the germline V gene (reference sequence). Trimming removed 0 bases at V and 5 bases at J, with 13 bases between. The CDR3 reads CASSLGRPGAYGYTF. CDR3 bases: TGTGCCAGCAGCTTAGGCCGACCAGGGGCTTATGGCTACACCTTC.

The chain couples TRBV4-1 to TRBJ2-1, with D perhaps TRBD1 (5 bases). The germline CDR1 and CDR2 sequences are MGHRA and YSYEKL. V gave up 1 base and J gave up 8 bases, with 9 bases separating them. CDR3 size: 13 residues. The CDR3 is CASSQGGVDEQFF. CDR3 DNA: TGCGCCAGCAGCCAAGGGGGCGTCGATGAGCAGTTCTTC.

V and J are TRBV7-8 and TRBJ1-5; no clear D gene. V was shortened by 2 bases and J by 2 bases, with 4 bases between the two germline ends. This CDR3 has 13 residues. In germline, CDR1 is SGHVS, CDR2 FQNEAQ. CDR3 sequence reads: CASSLPGNQPQHF. For the CDR3, the DNA is TGTGCCAGCAGCTTACCAGGCAATCAGCCCCAGCATTTT.

This clone was detected only once. The V gene is TRBV6-6, the J gene TRBJ2-1; D may be TRBD2 (5 bases). The length of the CDR3 is 14 residues. The V end was cut by 6 bases, the J end by 4 bases, with 13 bases between. Per germline, CDR1 MNHNY and CDR2 SVGAGI (reference sequence). The CDR3 nucleotides read TGTGCCAGCAGCCTAGTTGGGGAGTACAATGAGCAGTTCTTC. This gives the protein CASSLVGEYNEQFF.

This chain joins TRBV4-3 and TRBJ1-1; perhaps TRBD1 as D (6 bases). This CDR3 region has 16 residues. The V gene lost 1 base and the J gene lost 2 bases, with 14 bases spanning the gap. The germline CDR1 and CDR2 sequences are LGHNA and YSLEER. For the CDR3, the DNA is TGCGCCAGCAGCCAAGTTATCGGACAGCTAAACACTGAAGCTTTCTTT. It codes for CASSQVIGQLNTEAFF.

The chain is built from TRBV9 and TRBJ2-5; 9 nucleotides align to TRBD2. From germline, CDR1 is SGDLS and CDR2 YYNGEE. Unmatched junction bases numbered 3, after V lost 0 bases and J lost 0 bases. The CDR3 loop spans 16 amino acids. CDR3: CASSVEVAGDQETQYF. CDR3 nucleotide sequence: TGTGCCAGCAGCGTAGAGGTAGCGGGGGACCAAGAGACCCAGTACTTC.

Comment on this clone: The junction departs from germline at one end; a sequencing error may be responsible. The chain carries TRBV2 and TRBJ2-2, with TRBD2 identical over 11 bases. The CDR3 loop spans 17 amino acids. Looked up from germline, CDR1 is SNHLY and CDR2 is FYNNEI. CDR3: CASREVLAGEWVGELFF. The CDR3 bases are TGTGCCAGCAGGGAAGTACTAGCGGGAGAATGGGTCGGGGAGCTGTTTTTT.

The rearrangement links TRBV27 to TRBJ2-2; the D gene is possibly TRBD1 (7 bases). Trimming cost V 5 bases and J 5 bases, with 15 bases left between them. Per germline, CDR1 MNHEY and CDR2 SMNVEV (reference sequence). This CDR3 has 15 amino acids. The CDR3 protein is CASSPMAGGTGELFF. CDR3 bases: TGTGCCAGCAGTCCCATGGCAGGGGGGACCGGGGAGCTGTTTTTT.

V gene TRBV30 combines with J gene TRBJ2-2; D not certain. Germline assignment: CDR1 GTSNPN and CDR2 SVGIG (reference sequence). V was cut by 2 bases and J by 5 bases, with 3 bases left in between. This CDR3 has 11 residues. The CDR3 nucleotides read TGTGCCTGGAGTCCTACCGGGGAGCTGTTTTTT. Protein sequence: CAWSPTGELFF.

This rearrangement joins TRBV20-1 to TRBJ1-2; the D is unclear. The V and J ends lost 2 bases and 5 bases respectively, with 3 bases between them. Germline lookup yields CDR1 DFQATT and CDR2 SNEGSKA (reference sequence). The CDR3 extends over 10 amino acids. The CDR3 sequence: CSARYYGYTF. The CDR3 DNA sequence: TGCAGTGCTAGATATTATGGCTACACCTTC.

The V gene is TRBV7-3, the J gene TRBJ2-1; 10 nucleotides align to TRBD2. The length of the CDR3 is 13 residues. With V trimmed by 4 bases and J by 7 bases, 1 base remained unmatched. CDR1 and CDR2 from the germline V gene are SGHTA and FQGTGA. The CDR3 bases are TGTGCCAGCAGCTCGGGACTAGCGAATGAGCAGTTCTTC. This translates into CASSSGLANEQFF. Variable domain in full (rest from reference TRBV7-3 and TRBJ2-1): GAGVSQTPSNKVTEKGKYVELRCDPISGHTALYWYRQSLGQGPEFLIYFQGTGAADDSGLPNDRFFAVRPEGSVSTLKIQRTERGDSAVYLCASSSGLANEQFFGPGTRLTVL.

The gene calls are TRBV11-2 and TRBJ2-7, with 8 bases aligning to TRBD2. The CDR3 consists of 14 residues. The ends lost 4 bases at V and 6 bases at J; junction bases unmatched: 8. CDR1 is SGHAT and CDR2 is FQNNGV in the germline V gene. CDR3 DNA: TGTGCCAGCAGCTCCGGACTAGCTCTTGGCGAGCAGTACTTC. Residues: CASSSGLALGEQYF.

This chain joins TRBV13 and TRBJ2-1; 16 nucleotides agree with TRBD2. V lost 0 bases to trimming and J lost 10 bases; unmatched junction nucleotides: 9. The CDR3 consists of 18 residues. Germline V gene sequence: CDR1 PRHDT, CDR2 FYEKMQ (reference sequence). CDR3 amino acids: CASSLGGLAGGPFGEQFF. DNA for the CDR3: TGTGCCAGCAGCTTAGGGGGACTAGCGGGGGGGCCCTTCGGAGAGCAGTTCTTC.

The CDR3 DNA is TGCGCCAGCAGCTTGTCGACAGGAAGTAATCAGCCCCAGCATTTT. Residues: CASSLSTGSNQPQHF. The chain employs TRBV5-1 and TRBJ1-5, with a tentative D call TRBD1 (6 bases). This CDR3 has 15 amino acids. With 1 base removed from V and 4 bases from J, the gap between germline ends came to 12 bases. Germline values: CDR1 SGHRS, CDR2 YFSETQ.

Concerning this clone itself: Other DNA sequences from this sample encode an identical CDR3 as well. The chain has TRBV10-3 and TRBJ1-6; D gene ambiguous. In germline, CDR1 is ENHRY, CDR2 SYGVKD. The CDR3 is 13 amino acids. With 5 bases removed from V and 3 bases from J, the gap between germline ends came to 5 bases. CDR3 DNA sequence: TGTGCCATCAGTCACAGCTATAATTCACCCCTCCACTTT. Its translation is CAISHSYNSPLHF.